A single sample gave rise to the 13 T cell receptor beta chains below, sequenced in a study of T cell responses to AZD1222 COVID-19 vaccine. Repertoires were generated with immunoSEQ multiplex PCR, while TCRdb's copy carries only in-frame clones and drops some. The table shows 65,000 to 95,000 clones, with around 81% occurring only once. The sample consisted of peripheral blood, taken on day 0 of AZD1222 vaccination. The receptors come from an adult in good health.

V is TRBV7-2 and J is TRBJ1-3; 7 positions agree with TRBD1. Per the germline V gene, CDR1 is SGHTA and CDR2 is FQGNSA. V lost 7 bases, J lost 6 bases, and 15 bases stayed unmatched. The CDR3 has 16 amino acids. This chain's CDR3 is CASTPLATGPINTIYF. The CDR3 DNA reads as TGTGCCAGCACCCCGCTCGCGACAGGGCCCATAAACACCATATATTTT. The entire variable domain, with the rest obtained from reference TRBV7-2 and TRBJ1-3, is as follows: GAGVSQSPSNKVTEKGKDVELRCDPISGHTALYWYRQSLGQGLEFLIYFQGNSAPDKSGLPSDRFSAERTGGSVSTLTIQRTQQEDSAVYLCASTPLATGPINTIYFGEGSWLTVV.

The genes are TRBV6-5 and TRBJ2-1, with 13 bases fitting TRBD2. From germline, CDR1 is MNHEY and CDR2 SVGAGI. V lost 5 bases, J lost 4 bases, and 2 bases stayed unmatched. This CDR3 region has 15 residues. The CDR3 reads CASSQGLAGYNEQFF. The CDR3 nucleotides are TGTGCCAGCAGTCAGGGACTAGCGGGGTACAATGAGCAGTTCTTC.

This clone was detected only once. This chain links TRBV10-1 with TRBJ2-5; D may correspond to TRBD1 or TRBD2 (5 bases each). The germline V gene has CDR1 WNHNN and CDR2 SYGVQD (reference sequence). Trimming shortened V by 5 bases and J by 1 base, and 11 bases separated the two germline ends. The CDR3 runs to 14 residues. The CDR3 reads CASSSGTSQETQYF. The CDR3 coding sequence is TGCGCCAGCAGTTCCGGGACGAGCCAAGAGACCCAGTACTTC.

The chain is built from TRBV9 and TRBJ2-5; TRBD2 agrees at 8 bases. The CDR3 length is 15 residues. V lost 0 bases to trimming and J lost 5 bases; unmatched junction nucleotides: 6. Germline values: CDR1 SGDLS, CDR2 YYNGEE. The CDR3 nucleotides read TGTGCCAGCAGCGTAGGAGTCTCGGGGGGGGAGACCCAGTACTTC. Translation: CASSVGVSGGETQYF.

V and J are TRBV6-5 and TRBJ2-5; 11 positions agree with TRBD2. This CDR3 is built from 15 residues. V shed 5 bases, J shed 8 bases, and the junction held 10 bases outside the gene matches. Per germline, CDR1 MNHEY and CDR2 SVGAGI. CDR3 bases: TGTGCCAGCAGTACGGGACTAGCGGTAGTCTTCACCCAGTACTTC. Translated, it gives CASSTGLAVVFTQYF.

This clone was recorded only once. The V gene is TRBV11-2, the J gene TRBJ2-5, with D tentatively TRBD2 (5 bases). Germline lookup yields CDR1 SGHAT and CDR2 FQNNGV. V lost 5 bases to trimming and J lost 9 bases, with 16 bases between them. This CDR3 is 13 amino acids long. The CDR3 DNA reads TGTGCCAGCAGCGCGGAGGTTCGGTCCGCCCAGTACTTC. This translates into CASSAEVRSAQYF.

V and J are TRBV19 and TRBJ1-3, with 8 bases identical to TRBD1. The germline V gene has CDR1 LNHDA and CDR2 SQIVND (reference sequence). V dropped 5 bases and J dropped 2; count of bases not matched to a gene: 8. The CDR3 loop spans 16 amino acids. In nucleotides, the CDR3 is TGTGCCAGTAGTCCGAGACAGGGGCCGCCTGGAAACACCATATATTTT. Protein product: CASSPRQGPPGNTIYF.

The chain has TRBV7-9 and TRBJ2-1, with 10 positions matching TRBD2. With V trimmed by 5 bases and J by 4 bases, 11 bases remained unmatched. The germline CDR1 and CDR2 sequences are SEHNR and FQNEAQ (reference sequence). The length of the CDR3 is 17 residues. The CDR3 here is CASSPTLAGGLYNEQFF. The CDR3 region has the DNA TGTGCCAGCAGCCCGACCTTAGCGGGAGGTTTATACAATGAGCAGTTCTTC.

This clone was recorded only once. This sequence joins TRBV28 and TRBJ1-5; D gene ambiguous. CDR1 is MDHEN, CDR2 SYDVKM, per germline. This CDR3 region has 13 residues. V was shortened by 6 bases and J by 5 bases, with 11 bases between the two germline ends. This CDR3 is CASRASRDQPQHF. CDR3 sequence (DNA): TGTGCCAGCAGGGCCTCACGAGATCAGCCCCAGCATTTT.

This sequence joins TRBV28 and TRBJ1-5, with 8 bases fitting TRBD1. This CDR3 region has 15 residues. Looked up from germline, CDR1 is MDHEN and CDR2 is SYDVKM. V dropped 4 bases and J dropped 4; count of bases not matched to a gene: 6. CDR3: CASSWRQGKNQPQHF. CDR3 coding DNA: TGTGCCAGCAGTTGGAGACAGGGGAAGAATCAGCCCCAGCATTTT.

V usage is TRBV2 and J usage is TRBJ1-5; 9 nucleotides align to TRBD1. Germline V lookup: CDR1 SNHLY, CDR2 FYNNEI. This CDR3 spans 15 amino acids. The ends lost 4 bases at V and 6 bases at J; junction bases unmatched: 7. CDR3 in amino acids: CASSAQGASSQPQHF. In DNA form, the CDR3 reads TGTGCCAGCAGTGCACAGGGGGCTTCTTCTCAGCCCCAGCATTTT. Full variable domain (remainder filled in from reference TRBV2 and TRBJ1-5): EPEVTQTPSHQVTQMGQEVILRCVPISNHLYFYWYRQILGQKVEFLVSFYNNEISEKSEIFDDQFSVERPDGSNFTLKIRSTKLEDSAMYFCASSAQGASSQPQHFGDGTRLSIL.

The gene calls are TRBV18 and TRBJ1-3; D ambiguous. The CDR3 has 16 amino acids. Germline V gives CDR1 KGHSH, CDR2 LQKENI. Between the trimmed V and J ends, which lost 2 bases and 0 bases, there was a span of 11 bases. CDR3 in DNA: TGTGCCAGCTCACCAGTTCCCCGGAGCTCTGGAAACACCATATATTTT. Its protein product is CASSPVPRSSGNTIYF.

The CDR3: CASSIRARPTALNTEAFF. CDR3 bases: TGTGCCAGTAGTATAAGGGCACGGCCCACTGCCCTGAACACTGAAGCTTTCTTT. The genes are TRBV19 and TRBJ1-1, with D hard to call. Germline assignment: CDR1 LNHDA and CDR2 SQIVND (reference sequence). V gave up 2 bases and J gave up 0 bases, with 19 bases separating them. The length of the CDR3 is 18 residues.